Listed below are T cell receptor beta chains from one sample, sequenced in a study of blood T cell repertoires in COVID-19. Measured with immunoSEQ multiplex PCR; TCRdb has only the in-frame clones, and not every one. The sample lists 260,000 or so clones; 85% to 90% were seen once. What was sequenced was PBMCs or T cells enriched from blood (not recorded which). Receptors originate from a man aged 18 to 35 who had recovered from COVID-19. Each CDR3 is given with its conserved first and last residue. D genes are given only for firm matches. Only some rows state a clone size, as once, few, many or a class for expanded clones.

CDR3nt: TGCGCCAGCAGCCAATCGGAGTTCACAGATACGCAGTATTTT; CDR3aa: CASSQSEFTDTQYF; j_gene: TRBJ2-3; v_gene: TRBV4-1; d_gene: -; abundance: few
CDR3nt: TGTGCCAGCAGCTTGTCAGGACGGGACTATCAGCCCCAGCATTTT; CDR3aa: CASSLSGRDYQPQHF; j_gene: TRBJ1-5; v_gene: TRBV5-5; d_gene: -; abundance: -
CDR3nt: TGTGCCAGCAGCTTAGTTATGACAGGCACTGAAGCTTTCTTT; CDR3aa: CASSLVMTGTEAFF; j_gene: TRBJ1-1; v_gene: TRBV7-9; d_gene: -; abundance: -
CDR3nt: TGTGCCAGCAGCCACCCCTTGAGTGGGAGGGTCACAGATACGCAGTATTTT; CDR3aa: CASSHPLSGRVTDTQYF; j_gene: TRBJ2-3; v_gene: TRBV4-2; d_gene: TRBD2; abundance: -
CDR3nt: TGTGCCATGAGCGGGGGGGCCGACGAGCAGTACTTC; CDR3aa: CAMSGGADEQYF; j_gene: TRBJ2-7; v_gene: TRBV6-5; d_gene: TRBD2; abundance: few
CDR3nt: TGTGCCTGGAGAGGGGGAATGAACACCGGGGAGCTGTTTTTT; CDR3aa: CAWRGGMNTGELFF; j_gene: TRBJ2-2; v_gene: TRBV30; d_gene: -; abundance: -
CDR3nt: TGCAGTGCTAGTATGGGCATGAACACTGAAGCTTTCTTT; CDR3aa: CSASMGMNTEAFF; j_gene: TRBJ1-1; v_gene: TRBV20-1; d_gene: -; abundance: -
CDR3nt: TGTGCCAGCAGTTTATTGGGCTTAACAGGGGACTATGGCTACACCTTC; CDR3aa: CASSLLGLTGDYGYTF; j_gene: TRBJ1-2; v_gene: TRBV28; d_gene: TRBD1; abundance: -
CDR3nt: TGTGCTAGCAGCTTAGCTAGCGGGGGGCAAGAGACCCAGTACTTC; CDR3aa: CASSLASGGQETQYF; j_gene: TRBJ2-5; v_gene: TRBV7-7; d_gene: TRBD2; abundance: -
CDR3nt: TGTGCCAGCTCACCAAGCGGGGGCAGGAACACTGAAGCTTTCTTT; CDR3aa: CASSPSGGRNTEAFF; j_gene: TRBJ1-1; v_gene: TRBV18; d_gene: -; abundance: -